The next 26 T cell receptor beta chains were all read from a single sample in a study of CD8+CD57+ T cells in acquired aplastic anemia. Patients included in sequencing had previously demonstrated CD8+CD57+ cell expansion by flow cytometry. TCR beta VDJ and CDR3 profiling used genomic DNA as template. TCRdb reanalysed the reads using MiXCR and keeps one entry per CDR3 protein. Here the sample spans about 120,000 distinct CDR3 sequences, 45% to 60% being singletons. Sequenced: sorted CD4+, CD8+, or CD8+CD57+ T cells (not recorded which) from PBMCs. Source of these receptors: a human donor with aplastic anemia.

The chain combines TRBV11-2 with TRBJ2-1, with 8 positions matching TRBD2. The germline V gene encodes CDR1 SGHAT and CDR2 FQNNGV. The CDR3 spans 14 residues. Unmatched junction bases numbered 6, after V lost 3 bases and J lost 8 bases. The CDR3 is CASSFGGGPYEQFF. Here the CDR3 DNA reads TGTGCCAGCAGCTTTGGCGGGGGGCCCTATGAGCAGTTCTTC.

The chain employs TRBV5-5 and TRBJ2-3, with TRBD2 matching 8 bases. Germline CDR1 and CDR2: SGHKS and YYEKEE (reference sequence). V shed 0 bases, J shed 5 bases, and the junction held 5 bases outside the gene matches. CDR3 length: 15 amino acids. CDR3 residues: CASSLVAGGKDTQYF. CDR3 sequence (DNA): TGTGCCAGCAGCTTGGTCGCGGGGGGTAAAGATACGCAGTATTTT.

Turning to this clonotype: The conserved phenylalanine or tryptophan normally closing the CDR3 is absent here, so this likely arose from a read error. The chain combines TRBV7-2 with TRBJ2-7; TRBD1 matches at 8 bases. Germline CDR1 reads SGHTA; CDR2 reads FQGNSA. This CDR3 is built from 12 residues. With V trimmed by 8 bases and J by 2 bases, 2 bases remained unmatched. The CDR3 nucleotides are TGTGCCAGCCGACAGGGGACCTACGAGCAGTACCTC. Translated: CASRQGTYEQYL.

Only a few counts were recorded for this clonotype. The chain couples TRBV4-1 to TRBJ2-1, with 7 bases lining up with TRBD2. The CDR3 sequence is 17 residues long. Germline values: CDR1 MGHRA, CDR2 YSYEKL. With V trimmed by 3 bases and J by 6 bases, 14 bases remained unmatched. The CDR3 bases are TGCGCCAGCAGCCAGGACCCAGAGGGCGGGGGTGGCAATGAGCAGTTCTTC. Translated, it gives CASSQDPEGGGGNEQFF.

The chain carries TRBV2 and TRBJ2-1; 7 nucleotides agree with TRBD2. The CDR3 runs to 16 residues. V shed 1 base and J 1 base; nucleotides not matched to a gene: 4. Looked up from germline, CDR1 is SNHLY and CDR2 is FYNNEI. The CDR3 sequence is CASSEEGLHSYNEQFF. The CDR3 DNA reads TGTGCCAGCAGTGAAGAGGGACTACATTCCTACAATGAGCAGTTCTTC. Using reference TRBV2 and TRBJ2-1 for the parts outside the CDR3, the full variable domain is EPEVTQTPSHQVTQMGQEVILRCVPISNHLYFYWYRQILGQKVEFLVSFYNNEISEKSEIFDDQFSVERPDGSNFTLKIRSTKLEDSAMYFCASSEEGLHSYNEQFFGPGTRLTVL.

As concerns this clonotype: One end of the junction fails to match germline, which may point to a read error. V usage is TRBV15 and J usage is TRBJ2-7; TRBD1 might be the D (6 bases). CDR1 is LNHNV, CDR2 YYDKDF, per germline (reference sequence). The CDR3 spans 14 residues. The CDR3 coding sequence is TGTGGCACCAGCACCTACAGGGCTTCAGACGAGCAGTACTTC. Translated: CGTSTYRASDEQYF.

This clonotype has ten or more counts. The chain links TRBV5-6 to TRBJ1-1; tentative D call: TRBD1 (5 bases). Per germline, CDR1 SGHDT and CDR2 YYEEEE. V lost 3 bases and J 11 bases, leaving 14 bases between the germline ends. The CDR3 covers 12 residues. This CDR3 reads CASSSQGKGAFF. The CDR3 DNA reads as TGTGCCAGCAGCTCTCAGGGTAAAGGGGCTTTCTTT.

The chain couples TRBV19 to TRBJ2-1; 9 nucleotides agree with TRBD1. The V gene end was trimmed by 6 bases and the J gene end by 0 bases; junction bases not matched to a gene: 3. The germline V gene has CDR1 LNHDA and CDR2 SQIVND (reference sequence). The CDR3 loop spans 15 amino acids. The CDR3 DNA reads TGTGCCAGTAGCATGACAGGGGGCTCCTACAATGAGCAGTTCTTC. It codes for CASSMTGGSYNEQFF.

In the case of this clonotype: Possible read error: a much larger clone is one base away. The chain has TRBV12-3 or TRBV12-4 and TRBJ2-2; D possibly uses TRBD1 or TRBD2 (5 bases each). V was clipped by 6 bases and J by 8 bases, with 13 bases between them. The CDR3 has 13 residues. The CDR3 region is CASSTTVAGELFF. CDR3 DNA: TGTGCCAGCAGCACGACAGTAGCGGGGGAGCTGTTTTTT.

This clonotype was observed a handful of times. In DNA form, the CDR3 reads TGCGCCAGCAGCCAAGAAAGGGGAGGAGGAACCGGGGAGCTGTTTTTT. Amino acid sequence: CASSQERGGGTGELFF. The chain recombines TRBV4-1 with TRBJ2-2; weak D call: TRBD2 (6 bases). V was pared by 0 bases and J by 5 bases, with 13 bases between. CDR1 is MGHRA, CDR2 YSYEKL, per germline. This CDR3 comprises 16 residues.

This sequence joins TRBV28 and TRBJ1-1; D gene ambiguous. The CDR3 contains 13 residues. Germline loops: CDR1 MDHEN, CDR2 SYDVKM. Trimming removed 6 bases from V and 5 bases from J, with 13 bases in between. CDR3 protein: CASSWTDRTEAFF. The CDR3, as DNA: TGTGCCAGCAGCTGGACCGACCGGACTGAAGCTTTCTTT.

The V call is TRBV11-2, the J call TRBJ2-3, with TRBD2 identical over 10 bases. The CDR3 loop spans 17 amino acids. In germline, CDR1 is SGHAT, CDR2 FQNNGV. The V gene end was trimmed by 1 base and the J gene end by 4 bases; junction bases not matched to a gene: 8. The CDR3 spells CASSLVAGGLMADTQYF. The CDR3 nucleotides are TGTGCCAGCAGCTTAGTAGCGGGGGGCCTAATGGCAGATACGCAGTATTTT. The whole variable domain, remainder taken from reference TRBV11-2 and TRBJ2-3, is EAGVAQSPRYKIIEKRQSVAFWCNPISGHATLYWYQQILGQGPKLLIQFQNNGVVDDSQLPKDRFSAERLKGVDSTLKIQPAKLEDSAVYLCASSLVAGGLMADTQYFGPGTRLTVL.

The chain carries TRBV5-4 and TRBJ1-5; D may be TRBD1 (5 bases). Germline V gene lookup returns CDR1 SGHNT and CDR2 YYREEE (reference sequence). Trimming pared 1 base from V and 7 bases from J, leaving 6 bases between. CDR3 length: 12 residues. The CDR3 DNA reads as TGTGCCAGCAGCTTGTCAGGGCAGCCCCAGCATTTT. Translated: CASSLSGQPQHF.

Regarding this clonotype: This may be a read error, as it is one base from a much larger clone. The V call is TRBV28, the J call TRBJ1-1, with D hard to call. Germline CDR1 MDHEN, CDR2 SYDVKM. The CDR3 has 13 amino acids. CDR3 sequence reads: CASSLGRNTEDFF. For the CDR3, the DNA is TGTGCCAGCAGTTTAGGACGGAACACTGAAGATTTCTTT. The complete variable domain, with remaining parts taken from reference TRBV28 and TRBJ1-1, reads DVKVTQSSRYLVKRTGEKVFLECVQDMDHENMFWYRQDPGLGLRLIYFSYDVKMKEKGDIPEGYSVSREKKERFSLILESASTNQTSMYLCASSLGRNTEDFFGQGTRLTVV.

Turning to this clonotype: A much larger clone differs by one base, so this may be a read error. The CDR3 does not close with the conserved phenylalanine or tryptophan, likely indicating a read error. This chain connects TRBV7-2 to TRBJ2-1; 9 bases fit TRBD2. With V trimmed by 5 bases and J by 0 bases, 2 bases remained unmatched. Germline V lookup: CDR1 SGHTA, CDR2 FQGNSA. The CDR3 has 15 amino acids. The CDR3 DNA sequence: TGTGCCAGCAGCATTAGCGGGAGCTCCTACAATGAGCAGTTCTCC. It translates to CASSISGSSYNEQFS.

This clonotype was found once. The chain joins TRBV24-1 to TRBJ2-2; TRBD1 matches at 8 bases. V trimming: 4 bases; J trimming: 5 bases; junction bases outside the gene matches: 5. This CDR3 is 15 amino acids long. Germline CDR1 reads KGHDR; CDR2 reads SFDVKD. CDR3 in amino acids: CATSESGGFTGELFF. The CDR3 nucleotides read TGTGCCACCAGTGAATCAGGGGGCTTTACCGGGGAGCTGTTTTTT.

About this clonotype itself: One end of the junction fails to match germline, which may point to a read error. The DNA of the CDR3 is TGTGCCAGCAGTCCTGACAGTCGATCCTACGAGCAGTACTTC. Translation: CASSPDSRSYEQYF. V and J are TRBV10-3 and TRBJ2-7; a weak D match, TRBD1 (5 bases). Germline assignment: CDR1 ENHRY and CDR2 SYGVKD. The CDR3 spans 14 residues.

This clonotype was seen a handful of times. The J gene is TRBJ2-7, the V gene TRBV24-1; D ambiguous. The germline gives CDR1 KGHDR, CDR2 SFDVKD. The CDR3 has 15 residues. The germline V and J ends were trimmed by 2 bases and 0 bases, with 10 bases remaining between them. CDR3 coding DNA: TGTGCCACCAGTGATTCAACCCACCCCTCCTACGAGCAGTACTTC. It encodes CATSDSTHPSYEQYF.

V usage is TRBV7-9 and J usage is TRBJ2-3; 11 nucleotides agree with TRBD2. The CDR3 loop spans 13 amino acids. Trimming cost V 6 bases and J 6 bases; bases outside gene matches: 2. CDR1 is SEHNR and CDR2 is FQNEAQ in the germline V gene (reference sequence). The CDR3 is CASRRLAGDTQYF. The CDR3 bases are TGTGCCAGCAGACGACTAGCGGGGGATACGCAGTATTTT.

The rearrangement links TRBV20-1 to TRBJ2-1; 8 bases agree with TRBD2. The germline V gene has CDR1 DFQATT and CDR2 SNEGSKA (reference sequence). The trim removed 2 bases at V and 5 bases at J, leaving 8 bases unmatched. The CDR3 totals 15 residues. The CDR3 loop is CSARPGGGEHNEQFF. CDR3 nucleotides: TGCAGTGCTAGACCGGGAGGGGGGGAACACAATGAGCAGTTCTTC.

This clonotype was recorded at least ten times. J is TRBJ2-2 and V is TRBV24-1; D is uncertain. Trimming took 9 bases from V and 1 from J, leaving 8 bases between them. The CDR3 is made up of 13 amino acids. Germline V CDR1 and CDR2: KGHDR, SFDVKD. The CDR3 loop is CATLDGNTGELFF. As DNA, the CDR3 is TGTGCCACCTTAGACGGGAACACCGGGGAGCTGTTTTTT.

The gene calls are TRBV19 and TRBJ1-5; the match to TRBD1 covers 8 bases. V gave up 2 bases and J gave up 7 bases; unmatched junction bases: 4. The CDR3 runs to 14 residues. Germline-derived CDR1 and CDR2 are LNHDA and SQIVND (reference sequence). CDR3 loop: CASSISGGRQPQHF. CDR3 DNA sequence: TGTGCCAGTAGTATATCAGGGGGCAGGCAGCCCCAGCATTTT.

This clonotype was detected ten times or more. This chain connects TRBV11-3 to TRBJ2-1, with D uncertain. The CDR3 loop spans 13 amino acids. The germline V gene has CDR1 SGHNT and CDR2 YENEEA. Trimming removed 4 bases from V and 3 bases from J, with 7 bases in between. In DNA form, the CDR3 reads TGTGCCAGCAGCTCTACAATCTACAATGAGCAGTTCTTC. Its translation: CASSSTIYNEQFF.

This chain uses TRBV7-6 with TRBJ1-5, with a possible D match to TRBD1 (5 bases). The V gene's germline CDR1 is SGHVS and CDR2 FNYEAQ. This CDR3 has 13 residues. V lost 5 bases to trimming and J lost 4 bases, with 9 bases between them. The DNA of the CDR3 is TGTGCCAGCAGCCCACAGGAGAATCAGCCCCAGCATTTT. It is translated as CASSPQENQPQHF.

This clonotype was recorded at least ten times. V and J are TRBV5-5 and TRBJ1-4; 9 bases agree with TRBD1. CDR1 and CDR2 (germline): SGHKS, YYEKEE (reference sequence). Losses at the gene ends were 2 bases for V and 5 bases for J; bases not matched to a gene: 1. This CDR3 is 14 amino acids long. The CDR3 region has the DNA TGTGCCAGCAGCTTTGGGACAGGGAATGAAAAACTGTTTTTT. Encoded protein: CASSFGTGNEKLFF.

V and J are TRBV5-5 and TRBJ1-2; D remains unclear. The CDR3 extends over 13 amino acids. Trimming took off 0 bases at V and 4 bases at J, with 7 bases between the two ends. From germline, CDR1 is SGHKS and CDR2 YYEKEE (reference sequence). CDR3 region: CASSLAAGYGYTF. The CDR3 DNA reads as TGTGCCAGCAGCTTGGCGGCGGGCTATGGCTACACCTTC.